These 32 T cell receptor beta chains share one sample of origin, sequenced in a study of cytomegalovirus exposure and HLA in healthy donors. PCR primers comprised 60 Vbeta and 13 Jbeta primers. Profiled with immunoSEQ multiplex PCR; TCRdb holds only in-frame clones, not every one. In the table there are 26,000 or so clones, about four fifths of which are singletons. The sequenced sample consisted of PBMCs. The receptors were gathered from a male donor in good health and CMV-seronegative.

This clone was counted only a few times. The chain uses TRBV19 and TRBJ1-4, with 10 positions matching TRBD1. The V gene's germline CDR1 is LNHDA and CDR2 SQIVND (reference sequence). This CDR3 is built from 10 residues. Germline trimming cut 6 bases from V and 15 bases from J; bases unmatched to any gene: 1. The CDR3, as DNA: TGTGCCAGTAGCGGGACAGGGGTGTTTTTT. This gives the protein CASSGTGVFF.

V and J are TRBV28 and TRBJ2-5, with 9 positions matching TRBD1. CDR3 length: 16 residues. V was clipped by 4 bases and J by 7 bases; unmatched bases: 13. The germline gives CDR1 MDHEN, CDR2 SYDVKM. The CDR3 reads CASSSTVGTGILTQYF. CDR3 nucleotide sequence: TGTGCCAGCAGTTCAACCGTCGGGACAGGGATTTTGACCCAGTACTTC.

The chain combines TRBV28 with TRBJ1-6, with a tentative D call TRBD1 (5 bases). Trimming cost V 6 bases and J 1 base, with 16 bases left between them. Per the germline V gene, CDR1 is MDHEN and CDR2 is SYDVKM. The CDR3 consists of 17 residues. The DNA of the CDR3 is TGTGCCAGCAGCCAAGACAGAACGATGTCCTATAATTCACCCCTCCACTTT. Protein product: CASSQDRTMSYNSPLHF.

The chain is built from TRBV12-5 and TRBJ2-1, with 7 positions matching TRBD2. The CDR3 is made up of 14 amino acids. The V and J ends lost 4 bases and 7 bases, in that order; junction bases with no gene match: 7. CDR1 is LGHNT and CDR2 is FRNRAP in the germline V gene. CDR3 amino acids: CASGSPGGGNEQFF. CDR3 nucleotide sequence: TGTGCTAGTGGTTCCCCCGGGGGAGGGAATGAGCAGTTCTTC.

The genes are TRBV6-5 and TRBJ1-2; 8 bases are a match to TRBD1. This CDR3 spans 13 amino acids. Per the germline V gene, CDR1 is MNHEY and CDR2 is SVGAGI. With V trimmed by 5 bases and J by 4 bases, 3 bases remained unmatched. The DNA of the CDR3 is TGTGCCAGCAGTCTCAGGGGGCCCTATGGCTACACCTTC. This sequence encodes CASSLRGPYGYTF.

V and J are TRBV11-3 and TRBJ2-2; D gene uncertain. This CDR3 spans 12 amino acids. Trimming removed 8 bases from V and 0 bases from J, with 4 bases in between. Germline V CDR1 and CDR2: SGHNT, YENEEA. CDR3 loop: CASAANTGELFF. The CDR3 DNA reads TGTGCCAGCGCGGCGAACACCGGGGAGCTGTTTTTT.

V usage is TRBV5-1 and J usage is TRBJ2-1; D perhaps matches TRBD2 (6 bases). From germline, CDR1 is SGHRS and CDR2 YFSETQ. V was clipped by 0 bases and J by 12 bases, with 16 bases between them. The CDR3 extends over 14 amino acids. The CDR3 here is CASSLALELGGQFF. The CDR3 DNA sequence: TGCGCCAGCAGCTTGGCCCTAGAATTGGGGGGGCAGTTCTTC.

CDR3 nucleotide sequence: TGTGCCAGCAGTTCCCCACTCGGCAGCGGCGGCTCCTACGAGCAGTACTTC. It codes for CASSSPLGSGGSYEQYF. The chain links TRBV27 to TRBJ2-7, with D perhaps TRBD2 (5 bases). CDR1 and CDR2 (germline): MNHEY, SMNVEV (reference sequence). Between the trimmed V and J ends, which lost 4 bases and 0 bases, there was a span of 19 bases. The CDR3 has 17 amino acids.

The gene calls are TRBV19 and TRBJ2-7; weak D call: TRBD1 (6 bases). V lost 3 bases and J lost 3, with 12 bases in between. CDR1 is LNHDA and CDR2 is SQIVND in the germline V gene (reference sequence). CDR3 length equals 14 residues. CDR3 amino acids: CASSMSRDIYEQYF. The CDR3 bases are TGTGCCAGTAGTATGTCCCGGGACATCTACGAGCAGTACTTC.

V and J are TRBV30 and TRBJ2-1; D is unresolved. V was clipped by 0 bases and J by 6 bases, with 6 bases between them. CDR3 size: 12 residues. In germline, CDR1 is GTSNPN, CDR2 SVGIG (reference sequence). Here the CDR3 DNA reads TGTGCCTGGAGTGTCCAGTTCAATGAGCAGTTCTTC. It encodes CAWSVQFNEQFF.

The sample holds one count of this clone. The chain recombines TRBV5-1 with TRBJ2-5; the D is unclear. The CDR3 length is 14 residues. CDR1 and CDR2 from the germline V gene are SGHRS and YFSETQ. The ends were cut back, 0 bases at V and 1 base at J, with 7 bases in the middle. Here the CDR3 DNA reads TGCGCCAGCAGCTTGGTTGGGCGCCAAGAGACCCAGTACTTC. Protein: CASSLVGRQETQYF.

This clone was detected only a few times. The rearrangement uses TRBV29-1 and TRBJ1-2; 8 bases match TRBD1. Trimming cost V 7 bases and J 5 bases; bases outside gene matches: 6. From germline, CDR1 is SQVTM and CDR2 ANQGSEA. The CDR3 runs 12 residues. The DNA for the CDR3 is TGCAGCGCATCGGACAGGGATTATGGCTACACCTTC. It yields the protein CSASDRDYGYTF.

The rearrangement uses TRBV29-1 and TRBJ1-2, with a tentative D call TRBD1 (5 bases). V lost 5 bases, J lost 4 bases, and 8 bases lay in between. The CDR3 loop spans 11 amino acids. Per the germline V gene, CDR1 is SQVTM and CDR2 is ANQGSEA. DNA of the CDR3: TGCAGCGTTAGGGGAGGCTATGGCTACACCTTC. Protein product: CSVRGGYGYTF.

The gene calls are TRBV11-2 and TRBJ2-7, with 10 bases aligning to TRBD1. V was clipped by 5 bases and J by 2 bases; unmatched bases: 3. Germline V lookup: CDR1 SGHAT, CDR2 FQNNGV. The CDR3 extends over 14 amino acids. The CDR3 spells CASSVGTGAYEQYF. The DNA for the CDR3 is TGTGCCAGCAGCGTCGGGACAGGGGCCTACGAGCAGTACTTC.

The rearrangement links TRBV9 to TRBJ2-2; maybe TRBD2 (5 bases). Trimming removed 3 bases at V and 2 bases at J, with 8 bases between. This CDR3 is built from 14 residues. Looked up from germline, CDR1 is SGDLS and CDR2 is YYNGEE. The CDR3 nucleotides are TGTGCCAGCAGCGGGACTCTTAACACCGGGGAGCTGTTTTTT. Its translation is CASSGTLNTGELFF.

The CDR3 region has the DNA TGTGCCAGCAGGGGGACTAGCGGGAGGATAGACGAGCAGTACTTC. This codes for CASRGTSGRIDEQYF. The rearrangement uses TRBV2 and TRBJ2-7; 15 bases match TRBD2. The CDR3 is 15 amino acids. V gave up 6 bases and J gave up 5 bases; unmatched junction bases: 5. Germline values: CDR1 SNHLY, CDR2 FYNNEI.

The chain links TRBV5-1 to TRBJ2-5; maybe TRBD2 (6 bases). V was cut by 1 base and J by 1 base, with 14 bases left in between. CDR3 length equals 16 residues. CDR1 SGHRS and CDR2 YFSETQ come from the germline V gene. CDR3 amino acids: CASSLTRGDTQETQYF. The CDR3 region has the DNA TGCGCCAGCAGCTTGACCCGCGGGGATACCCAAGAGACCCAGTACTTC.

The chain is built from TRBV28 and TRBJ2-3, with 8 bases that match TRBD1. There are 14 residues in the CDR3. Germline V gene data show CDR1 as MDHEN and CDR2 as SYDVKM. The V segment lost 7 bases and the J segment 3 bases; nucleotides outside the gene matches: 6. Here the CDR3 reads CASNPGGVTDTQYF. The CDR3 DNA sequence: TGTGCCAGCAACCCAGGGGGCGTAACAGATACGCAGTATTTT.

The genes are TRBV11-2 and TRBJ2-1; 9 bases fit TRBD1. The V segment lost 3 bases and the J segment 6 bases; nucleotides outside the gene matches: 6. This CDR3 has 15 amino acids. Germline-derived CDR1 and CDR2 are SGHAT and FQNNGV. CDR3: CASSFLQGAPNEQFF. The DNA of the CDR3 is TGTGCCAGCAGCTTTCTACAGGGGGCGCCCAATGAGCAGTTCTTC.

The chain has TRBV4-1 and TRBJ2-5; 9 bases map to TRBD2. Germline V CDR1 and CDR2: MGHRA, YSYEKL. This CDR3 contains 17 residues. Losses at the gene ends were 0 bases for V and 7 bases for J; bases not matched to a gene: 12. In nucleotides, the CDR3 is TGCGCCAGCAGCCAAGATAGGGGACTAGCACCCGATGGGACCCAGTACTTC. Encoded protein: CASSQDRGLAPDGTQYF.

CDR3 nucleotides: TGTGCCAGCAGTTGGGGGAGGTCTGGGGCCAACGTCCTGACTTTC. It specifies CASSWGRSGANVLTF. This chain links TRBV28 with TRBJ2-6; D might be TRBD2 (6 bases). Deletions cut 4 bases from V and 1 base from J, with 8 bases between. The CDR3 contains 15 residues. Germline assignment: CDR1 MDHEN and CDR2 SYDVKM. The full variable domain, with the rest looked up from reference TRBV28 and TRBJ2-6, is DVKVTQSSRYLVKRTGEKVFLECVQDMDHENMFWYRQDPGLGLRLIYFSYDVKMKEKGDIPEGYSVSREKKERFSLILESASTNQTSMYLCASSWGRSGANVLTFGAGSRLTVL.

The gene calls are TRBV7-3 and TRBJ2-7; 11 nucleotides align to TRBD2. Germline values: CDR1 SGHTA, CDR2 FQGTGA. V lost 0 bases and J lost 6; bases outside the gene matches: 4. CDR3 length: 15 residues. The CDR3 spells CASSLTALAGAEQYF. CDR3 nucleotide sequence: TGTGCCAGCAGCTTAACTGCACTAGCGGGAGCCGAGCAGTACTTC.

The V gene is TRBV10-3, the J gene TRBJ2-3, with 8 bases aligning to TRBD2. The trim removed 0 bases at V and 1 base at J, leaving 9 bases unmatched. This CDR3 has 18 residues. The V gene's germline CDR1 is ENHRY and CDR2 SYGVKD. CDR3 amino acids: CAISESGLVGEGTDTQYF. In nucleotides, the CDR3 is TGTGCCATCAGTGAGTCGGGACTAGTGGGAGAGGGCACAGATACGCAGTATTTT.

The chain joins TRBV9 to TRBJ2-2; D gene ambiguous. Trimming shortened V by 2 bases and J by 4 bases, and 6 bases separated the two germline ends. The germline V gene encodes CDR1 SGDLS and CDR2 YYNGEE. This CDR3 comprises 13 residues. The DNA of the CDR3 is TGTGCCAGCAGCGTCTCCCTCACCGGGGAGCTGTTTTTT. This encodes CASSVSLTGELFF.

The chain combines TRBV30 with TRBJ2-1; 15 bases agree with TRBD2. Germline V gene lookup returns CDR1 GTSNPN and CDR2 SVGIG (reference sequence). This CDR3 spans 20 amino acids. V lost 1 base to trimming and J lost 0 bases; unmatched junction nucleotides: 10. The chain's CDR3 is CAWSAPAGLAGGRSYNEQFF. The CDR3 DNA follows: TGTGCCTGGAGTGCTCCCGCGGGACTAGCGGGAGGCCGCTCCTACAATGAGCAGTTCTTC. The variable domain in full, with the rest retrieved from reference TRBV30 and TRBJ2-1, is SQTIHQWPATLVQPVGSPLSLECTVEGTSNPNLYWYRQAAGRGLQLLFYSVGIGQISSEVPQNLSASRPQDRQFILSSKKLLLSDSGFYLCAWSAPAGLAGGRSYNEQFFGPGTRLTVL.

Here the CDR3 reads CASSPQGQLNEKLFF. The CDR3 nucleotides are TGTGCCAGCAGCCCGCAGGGACAGCTCAATGAAAAACTGTTTTTT. V and J are TRBV7-9 and TRBJ1-4; 7 bases map to TRBD1. The CDR3 contains 15 residues. Germline assignment: CDR1 SEHNR and CDR2 FQNEAQ (reference sequence). With 5 bases clipped from V and 5 bases from J, the junction kept 8 bases outside the gene matches.

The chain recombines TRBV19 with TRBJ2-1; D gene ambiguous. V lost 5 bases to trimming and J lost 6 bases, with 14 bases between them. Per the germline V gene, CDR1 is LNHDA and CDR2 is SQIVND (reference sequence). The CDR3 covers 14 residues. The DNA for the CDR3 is TGTGCCAGTAGTCTCGACGAGGAGATCAATGAGCAGTTCTTC. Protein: CASSLDEEINEQFF.

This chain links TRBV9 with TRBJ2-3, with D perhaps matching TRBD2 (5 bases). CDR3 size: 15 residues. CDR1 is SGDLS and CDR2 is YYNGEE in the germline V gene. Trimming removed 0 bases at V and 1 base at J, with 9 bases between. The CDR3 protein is CASSVVVSGTDTQYF. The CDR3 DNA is TGTGCCAGCAGCGTAGTGGTTAGCGGCACAGATACGCAGTATTTT. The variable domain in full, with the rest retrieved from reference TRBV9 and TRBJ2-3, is DSGVTQTPKHLITATGQRVTLRCSPRSGDLSVYWYQQSLDQGLQFLIQYYNGEERAKGNILERFSAQQFPDLHSELNLSSLELGDSALYFCASSVVVSGTDTQYFGPGTRLTVL.

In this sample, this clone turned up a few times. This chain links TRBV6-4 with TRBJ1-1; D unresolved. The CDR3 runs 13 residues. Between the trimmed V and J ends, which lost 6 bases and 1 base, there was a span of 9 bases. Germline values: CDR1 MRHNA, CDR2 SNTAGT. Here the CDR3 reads CASSKGENTEAFF. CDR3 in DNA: TGTGCCAGCAGCAAAGGAGAGAACACTGAAGCTTTCTTT.

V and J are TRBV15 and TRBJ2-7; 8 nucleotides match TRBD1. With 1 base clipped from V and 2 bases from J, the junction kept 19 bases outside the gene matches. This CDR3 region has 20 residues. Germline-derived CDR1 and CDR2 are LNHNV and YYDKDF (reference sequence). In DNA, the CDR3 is TGTGCCACCAGCAGAGCCGGAGGGGGACAGGACTTCTCGGGGCCCTACGAGCAGTACTTC. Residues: CATSRAGGGQDFSGPYEQYF.

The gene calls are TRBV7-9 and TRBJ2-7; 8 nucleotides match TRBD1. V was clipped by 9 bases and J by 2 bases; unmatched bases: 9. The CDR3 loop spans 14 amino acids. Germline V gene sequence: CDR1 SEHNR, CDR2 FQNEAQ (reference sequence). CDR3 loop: CASQSRDRTYEQYF. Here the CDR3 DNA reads TGTGCCAGTCAATCCCGGGACAGGACCTACGAGCAGTACTTC.

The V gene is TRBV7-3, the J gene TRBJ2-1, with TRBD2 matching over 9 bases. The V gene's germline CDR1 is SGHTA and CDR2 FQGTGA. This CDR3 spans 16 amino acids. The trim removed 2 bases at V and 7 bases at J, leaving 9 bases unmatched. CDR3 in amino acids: CASSLVRTSALNEQFF. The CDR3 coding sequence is TGTGCCAGCAGCTTAGTAAGGACTAGCGCGCTGAATGAGCAGTTCTTC.